This TCR beta chain originates from a study of blood T cells in healthy people across ages. Next came a second PCR, run for about 6 to 11 cycles, which used a sample-barcoded 5' primer along with a J-beta primer mix. TCRdb itself ran the 5' RACE reads through MiXCR, one entry per CDR3 protein. The data show roughly 700,000 distinct CDR3 sequences, with 32% seen just once and 15% held by the top ten. The CDR3 is 16 amino acids. Germline V CDR1 and CDR2: LGHNA, YSLEER. The TCR was taken from a woman older than 75 in good health. The J gene is TRBJ2-4, the V gene TRBV4-3, with D possibly matching TRBD1 (5 bases). The J call is uncertain, as TRBJ2-5 better fits the DNA end. Sequencing was done on a sample of blood. The CDR3 bases are TGCGCCAGCAGCCAACCTCCGGGCAGCAAGGGGGAGACCCAGTACTTC. Translating gives CASSQPPGSKGETQYF.